Shown below are 17 T cell receptor beta chains from a single sample sequenced in a study of blood T cell repertoires in COVID-19. TCRdb keeps only in-frame clones here, not all; method: immunoSEQ multiplex PCR. The sample shows 100,000 to 120,000 clones, 75% to 90% of them seen only once. Material for sequencing was peripheral blood. The receptor source for this set is a woman aged 60-70 years with COVID-19, enrolled during active disease.

The rearrangement joins TRBV13 to TRBJ2-1; 9 nucleotides match TRBD2. The CDR3 is 15 residues long. Looked up from germline, CDR1 is PRHDT and CDR2 is FYEKMQ (reference sequence). The junction had 6 bases not matched to a gene; V was cut back by 2 bases and J by 7 bases. In DNA, the CDR3 is TGTGCCAGCAGCTTATCGGGACTAGCTCGGAATGAGCAGTTCTTC. Translating gives CASSLSGLARNEQFF.

This chain joins TRBV4-1 and TRBJ1-2; tentative D call: TRBD1 (5 bases). In germline, CDR1 is MGHRA, CDR2 YSYEKL. The CDR3 runs 15 residues. Trimming left V 0 bases short and J 7 bases short, with 15 bases between. The CDR3 region is CASSQERGILRGYTF. In DNA, the CDR3 is TGCGCCAGCAGCCAAGAACGGGGGATCCTCCGTGGCTACACCTTC.

This clone has only a few counts. V and J are TRBV3-1 (or the pseudogene TRBV3-2) and TRBJ1-2; weak D call: TRBD1 (5 bases). The germline V gene has CDR1 LGHDT and CDR2 YNNKEL (reference sequence). Trimming removed 0 bases from V and 6 bases from J, with 11 bases in between. This CDR3 spans 14 amino acids. The CDR3 region is CASSQDSRVHGYTF. The CDR3 coding sequence is TGTGCCAGCAGCCAAGATTCCAGGGTTCATGGCTACACCTTC.

The chain employs TRBV9 and TRBJ1-1; the D is unclear. The CDR3 spans 18 residues. The germline V and J ends were trimmed by 0 bases and 0 bases, with 18 bases remaining between them. Per germline, CDR1 SGDLS and CDR2 YYNGEE. Written as DNA, the CDR3 is TGTGCCAGCAGCGTAGGTGGCGGGGAGGGAGAATTGAACACTGAAGCTTTCTTT. It codes for CASSVGGGEGELNTEAFF.

A word on this clone: Other DNA sequences in the sample encode the same CDR3. The chain joins TRBV18 to TRBJ2-3; D gene unclear. Trimming took off 3 bases at V and 2 bases at J, with 6 bases between the two ends. The CDR3 spans 13 residues. The germline gives CDR1 KGHSH, CDR2 LQKENI. Here the CDR3 DNA reads TGTGCCAGCTCACCTTCGTCCACAGATACGCAGTATTTT. This encodes CASSPSSTDTQYF.

J is TRBJ2-3 and V is TRBV7-2; 15 bases align to TRBD2. V lost 5 bases to trimming and J lost 2 bases; unmatched junction nucleotides: 11. Germline CDR1 is SGHTA and CDR2 is FQGNSA. The CDR3 length is 19 residues. CDR3 protein: CASSGTGLAGGPVTDTQYF. DNA for the CDR3: TGTGCCAGCAGCGGTACGGGACTAGCGGGGGGTCCCGTCACAGATACGCAGTATTTT.

V is TRBV30 and J is TRBJ2-3; D possibly corresponds to TRBD2 (6 bases). This CDR3 spans 15 amino acids. The V end lost 0 bases, the J end lost 0 bases, and 10 bases lay between the germline ends. Germline CDR1 and CDR2: GTSNPN and SVGIG (reference sequence). CDR3 DNA sequence: TGTGCCTGGAGTGTAGGGACTGGGAGCACAGATACGCAGTATTTT. Translation gives CAWSVGTGSTDTQYF.

The chain joins TRBV7-2 to TRBJ1-2; a weak D match, TRBD1 (5 bases). The CDR3 is 15 amino acids. Germline V lookup: CDR1 SGHTA, CDR2 FQGNSA. Trimming took 1 base from V and 9 from J, leaving 18 bases between them. The CDR3 here is CASSLVGGSSRRYTF. CDR3 nucleotides: TGTGCCAGCAGCTTAGTCGGGGGGTCCAGCCGGCGCTACACCTTC.

This sequence joins TRBV5-5 and TRBJ1-5; D unresolved. V lost 4 bases and J 7 bases, leaving 9 bases between the germline ends. The germline CDR1 and CDR2 sequences are SGHKS and YYEKEE (reference sequence). The CDR3 runs 12 residues. The CDR3 is CASSGGEQPQHF. In DNA, the CDR3 is TGTGCCAGCAGCGGCGGGGAACAGCCCCAGCATTTT.

The V and J genes are TRBV9 and TRBJ2-1; TRBD2 agrees at 11 bases. The CDR3 covers 15 residues. Unmatched junction bases numbered 6, after V lost 3 bases and J lost 7 bases. Germline V gives CDR1 SGDLS, CDR2 YYNGEE. CDR3 DNA sequence: TGTGCCAGCAGCGCGACTAGCGGGGACTGGAATGAGCAGTTCTTC. Translating gives CASSATSGDWNEQFF.

This chain uses TRBV6-1 with TRBJ1-3; TRBD1 matches 7 bases. CDR1 is MNHNS, CDR2 SASEGT, per germline. V shed 3 bases, J shed 6 bases, and the junction held 11 bases outside the gene matches. The CDR3 runs to 16 residues. The CDR3, as DNA: TGTGCCAGCAGTGAGGGACAGAATTCCGACAAAAACACCATATATTTT. It specifies CASSEGQNSDKNTIYF.

The chain is built from TRBV2 and TRBJ1-2; 7 bases are a match to TRBD1. V gave up 5 bases and J gave up 7 bases; unmatched junction bases: 10. The CDR3 runs to 14 residues. CDR1 SNHLY and CDR2 FYNNEI come from the germline V gene. CDR3 protein: CASSLDRNQVGYTF. Written as DNA, the CDR3 is TGTGCCAGCAGTTTGGACAGGAACCAAGTTGGCTACACCTTC.

The chain is built from TRBV9 and TRBJ1-5, with 7 nucleotides matching TRBD1. This CDR3 contains 14 residues. V lost 0 bases and J lost 7; bases outside the gene matches: 4. Looked up from germline, CDR1 is SGDLS and CDR2 is YYNGEE. CDR3 DNA: TGTGCCAGCAGCGTAGCTACAGGGGAACAGCCCCAGCATTTT. Protein: CASSVATGEQPQHF.

The V and J genes are TRBV3-1 (or the pseudogene TRBV3-2) and TRBJ2-2; 11 bases match TRBD2. With 1 base clipped from V and 4 bases from J, the junction kept 2 bases outside the gene matches. Looked up from germline, CDR1 is LGHDT and CDR2 is YNNKEL (reference sequence). The length of the CDR3 is 16 residues. In DNA form, the CDR3 reads TGTGCCAGCAGCCAAGGGACTAGCGGGTTCACCGGGGAGCTGTTTTTT. Its protein is CASSQGTSGFTGELFF.

The V and J genes are TRBV19 and TRBJ1-1, with D uncertain. CDR1 is LNHDA, CDR2 SQIVND, per germline (reference sequence). There are 16 residues in the CDR3. V lost 5 bases to trimming and J lost 0 bases, with 16 bases between them. CDR3: CASSPRTLEMNTEAFF. The CDR3 nucleotides are TGTGCCAGTAGTCCCCGGACTCTGGAAATGAACACTGAAGCTTTCTTT.

V and J are TRBV27 and TRBJ2-7; D perhaps matches TRBD1 (7 bases). The V gene's germline CDR1 is MNHEY and CDR2 SMNVEV (reference sequence). V lost 2 bases and J 3 bases, leaving 14 bases between the germline ends. The CDR3 contains 15 residues. The CDR3 DNA sequence: TGTGCCAGCAGTTTAGGTAGCCAGGGGGGCTACGAGCAGTACTTC. Protein sequence: CASSLGSQGGYEQYF.

V and J are TRBV29-1 and TRBJ1-1; no firm D call. Germline V lookup: CDR1 SQVTM, CDR2 ANQGSEA. The CDR3 runs 15 residues. Trimming stripped 4 bases from V and 4 bases from J, with 19 bases between. This chain's CDR3 is CSVVRSAPGSTEAFF. The CDR3 nucleotides are TGCAGCGTTGTAAGGTCTGCCCCGGGATCCACTGAAGCTTTCTTT.